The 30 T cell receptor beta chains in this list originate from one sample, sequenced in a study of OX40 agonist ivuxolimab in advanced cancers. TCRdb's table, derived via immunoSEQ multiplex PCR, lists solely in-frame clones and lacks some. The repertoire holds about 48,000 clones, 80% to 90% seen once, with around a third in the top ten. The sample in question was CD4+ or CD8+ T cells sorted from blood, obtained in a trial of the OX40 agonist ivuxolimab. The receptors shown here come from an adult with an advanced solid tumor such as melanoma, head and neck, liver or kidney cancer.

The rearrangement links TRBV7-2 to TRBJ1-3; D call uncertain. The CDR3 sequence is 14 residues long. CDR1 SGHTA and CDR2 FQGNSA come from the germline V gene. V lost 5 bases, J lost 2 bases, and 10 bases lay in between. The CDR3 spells CASSLVGPGNTIYF. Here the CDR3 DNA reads TGTGCCAGCAGCCTCGTAGGGCCTGGAAACACCATATATTTT.

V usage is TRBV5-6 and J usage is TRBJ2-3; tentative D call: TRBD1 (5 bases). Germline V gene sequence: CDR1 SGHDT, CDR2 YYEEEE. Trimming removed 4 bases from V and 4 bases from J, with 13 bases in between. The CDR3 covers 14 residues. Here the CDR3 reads CASSPLTRADTQYF. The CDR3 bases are TGTGCCAGCAGCCCACTAACCAGGGCAGATACGCAGTATTTT.

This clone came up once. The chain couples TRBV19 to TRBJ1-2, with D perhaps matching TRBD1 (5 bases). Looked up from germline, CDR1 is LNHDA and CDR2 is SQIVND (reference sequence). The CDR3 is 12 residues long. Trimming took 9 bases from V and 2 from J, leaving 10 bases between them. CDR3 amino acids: CASVGQNYGYTF. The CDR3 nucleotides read TGTGCCAGCGTGGGGCAGAACTATGGCTACACCTTC.

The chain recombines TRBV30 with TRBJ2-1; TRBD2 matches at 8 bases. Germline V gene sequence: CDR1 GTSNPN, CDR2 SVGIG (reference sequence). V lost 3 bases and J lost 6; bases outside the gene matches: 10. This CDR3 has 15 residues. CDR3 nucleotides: TGTGCCTGGAGCCTCGGAGCGGGAGCTCTCAATGAGCAGTTCTTC. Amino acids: CAWSLGAGALNEQFF.

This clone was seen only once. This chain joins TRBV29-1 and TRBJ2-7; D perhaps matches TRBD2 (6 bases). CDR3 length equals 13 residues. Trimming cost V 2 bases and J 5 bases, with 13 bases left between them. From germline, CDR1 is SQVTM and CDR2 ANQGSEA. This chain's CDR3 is CSVENWGEHEQYF. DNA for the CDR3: TGCAGCGTTGAAAATTGGGGGGAACACGAGCAGTACTTC.

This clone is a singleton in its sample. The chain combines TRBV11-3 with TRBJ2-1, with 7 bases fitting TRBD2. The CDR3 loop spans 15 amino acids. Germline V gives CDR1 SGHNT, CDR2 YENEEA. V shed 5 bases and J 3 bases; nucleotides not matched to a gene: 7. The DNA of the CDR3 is TGTGCCAGCAGCAGCTTAGGGGAGGGCTACAATGAGCAGTTCTTC. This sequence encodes CASSSLGEGYNEQFF. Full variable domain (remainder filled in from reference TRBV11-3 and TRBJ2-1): EAGVVQSPRYKIIEKKQPVAFWCNPISGHNTLYWYLQNLGQGPELLIRYENEEAVDDSQLPKDRFSAERLKGVDSTLKIQPAELGDSAVYLCASSSLGEGYNEQFFGPGTRLTVL.

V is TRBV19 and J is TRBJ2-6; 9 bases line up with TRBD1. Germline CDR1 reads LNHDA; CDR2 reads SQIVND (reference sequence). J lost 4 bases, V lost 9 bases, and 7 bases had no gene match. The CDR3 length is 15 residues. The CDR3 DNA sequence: TGTGCCAGCCTAGGGACAGGGACCGGGGCCAACGTCCTGACTTTC. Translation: CASLGTGTGANVLTF.

The chain's CDR3 is CASSGAQGVGGMNTEAFF. The CDR3 region has the DNA TGTGCCAGCAGTGGAGCACAGGGTGTCGGAGGGATGAACACTGAAGCTTTCTTT. V gene TRBV2 combines with J gene TRBJ1-1; TRBD1 is a possible D gene (6 bases). Trimming cost V 4 bases and J 0 bases, with 21 bases left between them. The germline V gene has CDR1 SNHLY and CDR2 FYNNEI. The CDR3 consists of 18 residues. The full variable domain, in which reference TRBV2 and TRBJ1-1 provide the parts outside the CDR3, is EPEVTQTPSHQVTQMGQEVILRCVPISNHLYFYWYRQILGQKVEFLVSFYNNEISEKSEIFDDQFSVERPDGSNFTLKIRSTKLEDSAMYFCASSGAQGVGGMNTEAFFGQGTRLTVV.

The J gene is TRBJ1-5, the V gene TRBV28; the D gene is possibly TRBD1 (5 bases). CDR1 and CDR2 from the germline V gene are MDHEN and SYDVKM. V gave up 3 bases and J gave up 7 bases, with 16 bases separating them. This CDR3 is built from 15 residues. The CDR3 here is CASSFSRVFNQPQHF. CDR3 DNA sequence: TGTGCCAGCAGTTTCTCCAGGGTATTTAACCAGCCCCAGCATTTT.

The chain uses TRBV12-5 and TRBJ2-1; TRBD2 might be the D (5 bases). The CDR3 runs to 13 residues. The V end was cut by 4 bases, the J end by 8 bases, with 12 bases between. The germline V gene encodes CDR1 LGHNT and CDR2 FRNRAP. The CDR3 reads CASGYGSADEQFF. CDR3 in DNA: TGTGCTAGTGGTTATGGTAGCGCGGATGAGCAGTTCTTC. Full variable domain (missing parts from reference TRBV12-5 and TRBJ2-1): DARVTQTPRHKVTEMGQEVTMRCQPILGHNTVFWYRQTMMQGLELLAYFRNRAPLDDSGMPKDRFSAEMPDATLATLKIQPSEPRDSAVYFCASGYGSADEQFFGPGTRLTVL.

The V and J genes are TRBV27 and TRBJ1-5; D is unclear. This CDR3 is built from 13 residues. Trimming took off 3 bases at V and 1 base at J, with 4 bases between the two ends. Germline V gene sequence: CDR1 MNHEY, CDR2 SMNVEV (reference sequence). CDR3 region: CASSFSSNQPQHF. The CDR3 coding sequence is TGTGCCAGCAGTTTCTCGAGCAATCAGCCCCAGCATTTT.

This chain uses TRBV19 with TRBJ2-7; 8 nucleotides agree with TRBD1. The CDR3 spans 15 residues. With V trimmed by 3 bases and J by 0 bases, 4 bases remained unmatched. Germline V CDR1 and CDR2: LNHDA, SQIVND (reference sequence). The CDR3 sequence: CASSIGTGSSYEQYF. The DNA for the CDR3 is TGTGCCAGTAGTATCGGGACAGGTAGCTCCTACGAGCAGTACTTC.

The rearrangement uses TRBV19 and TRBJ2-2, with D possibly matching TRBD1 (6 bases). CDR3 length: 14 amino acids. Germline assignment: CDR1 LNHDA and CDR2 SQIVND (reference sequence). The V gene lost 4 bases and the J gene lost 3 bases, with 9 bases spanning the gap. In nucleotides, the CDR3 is TGTGCCAGTAGTACAGGGGTTGACACCGGGGAGCTGTTTTTT. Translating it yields CASSTGVDTGELFF.

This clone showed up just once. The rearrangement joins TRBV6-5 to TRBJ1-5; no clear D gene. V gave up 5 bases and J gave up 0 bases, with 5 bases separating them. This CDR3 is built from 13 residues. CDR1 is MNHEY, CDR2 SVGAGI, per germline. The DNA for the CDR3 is TGTGCCAGCAGTCCAGATAGCAATCAGCCCCAGCATTTT. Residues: CASSPDSNQPQHF.

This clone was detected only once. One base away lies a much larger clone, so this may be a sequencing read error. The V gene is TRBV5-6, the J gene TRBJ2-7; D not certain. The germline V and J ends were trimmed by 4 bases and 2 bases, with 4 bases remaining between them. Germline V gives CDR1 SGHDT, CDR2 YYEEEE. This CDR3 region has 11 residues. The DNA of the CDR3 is TGTGCCAGCAGCGACACCTACGAGCAGTACTTC. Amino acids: CASSDTYEQYF. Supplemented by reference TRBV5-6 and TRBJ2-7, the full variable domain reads DAGVTQSPTHLIKTRGQQVTLRCSPKSGHDTVSWYQQALGQGPQFIFQYYEEEERQRGNFPDRFSGHQFPNYSSELNVNALLLGDSALYLCASSDTYEQYFGPGTRLTVT.

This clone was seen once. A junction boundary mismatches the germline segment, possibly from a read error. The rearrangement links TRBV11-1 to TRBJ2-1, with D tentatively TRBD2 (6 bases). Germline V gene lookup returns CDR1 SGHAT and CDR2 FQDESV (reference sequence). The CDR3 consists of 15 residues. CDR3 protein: CASNLGVAGGNEQFF. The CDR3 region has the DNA TGTGCCAGCAACTTAGGGGTAGCCGGGGGTAATGAGCAGTTCTTC.

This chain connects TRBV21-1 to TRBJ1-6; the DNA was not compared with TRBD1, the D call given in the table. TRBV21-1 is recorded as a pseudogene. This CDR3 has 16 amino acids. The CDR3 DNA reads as TGTGCCAGCAGCAAGACAGGGTCCTCCTATAATTCACCCCTCCACTTT. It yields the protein CASSKTGSSYNSPLHF.

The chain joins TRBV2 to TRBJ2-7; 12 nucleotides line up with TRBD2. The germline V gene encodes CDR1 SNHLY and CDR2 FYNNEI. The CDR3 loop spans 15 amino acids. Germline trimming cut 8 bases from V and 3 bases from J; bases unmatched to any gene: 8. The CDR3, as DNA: TGTGCCAGCTTTGGACTAGCGGGGTCCAGCTACGAGCAGTACTTC. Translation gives CASFGLAGSSYEQYF.

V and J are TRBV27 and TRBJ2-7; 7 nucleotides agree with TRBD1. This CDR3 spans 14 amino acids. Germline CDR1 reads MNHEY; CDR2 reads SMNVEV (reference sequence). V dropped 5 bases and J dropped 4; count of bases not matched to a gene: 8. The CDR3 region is CASSPPQGEYEQYF. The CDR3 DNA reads TGTGCCAGCAGTCCCCCTCAGGGGGAGTACGAGCAGTACTTC.

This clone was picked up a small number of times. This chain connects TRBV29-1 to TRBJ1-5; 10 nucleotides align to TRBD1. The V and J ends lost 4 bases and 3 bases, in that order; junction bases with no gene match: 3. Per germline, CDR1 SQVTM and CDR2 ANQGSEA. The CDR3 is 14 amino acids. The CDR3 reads CSVGGTGVNQPQHF. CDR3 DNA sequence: TGCAGCGTTGGTGGGACAGGGGTCAATCAGCCCCAGCATTTT.

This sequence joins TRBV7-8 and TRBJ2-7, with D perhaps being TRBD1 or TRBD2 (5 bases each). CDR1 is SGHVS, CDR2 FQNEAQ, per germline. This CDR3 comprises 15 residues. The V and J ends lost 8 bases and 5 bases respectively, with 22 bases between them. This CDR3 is CASQQGAGSTHEQYF. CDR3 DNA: TGTGCCAGCCAACAAGGGGCAGGGAGTACCCACGAGCAGTACTTC. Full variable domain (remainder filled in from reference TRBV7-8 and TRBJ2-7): GAGVSQSPRYKVAKRGQDVALRCDPISGHVSLFWYQQALGQGPEFLTYFQNEAQLDKSGLPSDRFFAERPEGSVSTLKIQRTQQEDSAVYLCASQQGAGSTHEQYFGPGTRLTVT.

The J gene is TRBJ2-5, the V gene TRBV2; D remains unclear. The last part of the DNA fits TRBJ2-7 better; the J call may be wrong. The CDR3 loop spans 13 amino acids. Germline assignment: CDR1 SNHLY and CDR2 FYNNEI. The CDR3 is CATTGTLSYEQYF. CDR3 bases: TGTGCCACGACCGGCACACTCTCCTACGAGCAGTACTTC.

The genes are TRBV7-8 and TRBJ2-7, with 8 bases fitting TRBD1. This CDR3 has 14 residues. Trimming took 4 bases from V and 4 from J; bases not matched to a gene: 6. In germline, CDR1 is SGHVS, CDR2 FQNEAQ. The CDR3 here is CASSSPGQAYEQYF. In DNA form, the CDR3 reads TGTGCCAGCAGCTCACCGGGACAGGCGTACGAGCAGTACTTC.

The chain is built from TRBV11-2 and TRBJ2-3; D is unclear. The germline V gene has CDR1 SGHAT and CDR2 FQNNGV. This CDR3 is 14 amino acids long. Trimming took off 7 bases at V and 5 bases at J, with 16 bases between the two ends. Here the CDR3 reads CASTHFQLLDTQYF. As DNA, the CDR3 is TGTGCCAGCACCCATTTTCAGCTTTTAGATACGCAGTATTTT.

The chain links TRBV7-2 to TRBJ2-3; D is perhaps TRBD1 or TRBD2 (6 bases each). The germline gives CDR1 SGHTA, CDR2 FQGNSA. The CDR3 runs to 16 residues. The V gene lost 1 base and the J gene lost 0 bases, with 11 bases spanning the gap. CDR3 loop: CASSLEGGLSTDTQYF. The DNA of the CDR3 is TGTGCCAGCAGCTTAGAGGGGGGCTTAAGCACAGATACGCAGTATTTT.

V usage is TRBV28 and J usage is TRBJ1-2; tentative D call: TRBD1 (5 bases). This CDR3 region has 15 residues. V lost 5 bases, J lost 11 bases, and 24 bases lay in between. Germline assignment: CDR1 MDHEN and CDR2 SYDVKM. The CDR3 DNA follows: TGTGCCAGCAGTCCCCCCGTAAGCAGGGAAGTCGTTTACACCTTC. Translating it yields CASSPPVSREVVYTF.

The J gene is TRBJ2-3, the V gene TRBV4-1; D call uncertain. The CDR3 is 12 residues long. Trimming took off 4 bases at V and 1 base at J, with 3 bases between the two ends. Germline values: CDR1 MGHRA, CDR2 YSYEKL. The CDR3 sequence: CASSPGTDTQYF. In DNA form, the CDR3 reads TGCGCCAGCAGCCCGGGCACAGATACGCAGTATTTT.

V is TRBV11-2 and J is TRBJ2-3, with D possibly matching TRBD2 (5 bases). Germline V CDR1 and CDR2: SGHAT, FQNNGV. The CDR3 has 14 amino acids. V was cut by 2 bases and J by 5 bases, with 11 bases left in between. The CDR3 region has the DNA TGTGCCAGCAGCTTAAACGGGATAGGAGATACGCAGTATTTT. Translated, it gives CASSLNGIGDTQYF.

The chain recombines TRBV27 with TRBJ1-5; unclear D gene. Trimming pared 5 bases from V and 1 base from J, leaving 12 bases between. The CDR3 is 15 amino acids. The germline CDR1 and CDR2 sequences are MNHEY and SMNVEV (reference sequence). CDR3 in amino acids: CASSPIPYSNQPQHF. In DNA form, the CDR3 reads TGTGCCAGCAGTCCAATCCCCTACAGCAATCAGCCCCAGCATTTT.

The chain's CDR3 is CASSPPGQGAYNEQFF. The DNA of the CDR3 is TGTGCCAGCAGTCCACCGGGACAGGGGGCGTACAATGAGCAGTTCTTC. This chain links TRBV7-9 with TRBJ2-1, with TRBD1 identical over 12 bases. CDR3 length: 16 amino acids. Per the germline V gene, CDR1 is SEHNR and CDR2 is FQNEAQ (reference sequence). Trimming cost V 6 bases and J 4 bases; bases outside gene matches: 7.